What follows describes a single T cell receptor beta chain. Its antigen is unknown. At one end the junction does not follow the germline gene, possibly because of a read error. The assay was immunoSEQ multiplex PCR, and TCRdb's table has in-frame clones only and misses some. The table lists fewer than 150,000 clones, nearly 95% of them singletons. CDR3 size: 14 residues. Per the germline V gene, CDR1 is PRHDT and CDR2 is FYEKMQ (reference sequence). This entry comes from a study of CD4+ T cells in melanoma. Study-wide results and caveats: Diverse differentiation states were reported for melanoma neoantigen-specific CD4+ T cells. A reported correlation linked neoantigen-specific CD4+ T cells to CD8+, macrophage and B cell function.

V is TRBV13 and J is TRBJ2-5; D perhaps matches TRBD2 (6 bases). The TCR sequence derives from a human donor with melanoma. CDR3 loop: CASSLGGAQETQYF. The CDR3 DNA is TGTGCCAGCAGCCTAGGCGGGGCCCAAGAGACCCAGTACTTC.